Listed here are 5 T cell receptor beta chains from one sample, sequenced in a study of blood T cells in healthy people across ages. Next came a second PCR, run for about 6 to 12 cycles, which used a sample-barcoded 5' primer along with a J-beta primer mix. TCRdb re-derived calls from the 5' RACE reads in MiXCR, one entry per CDR3 protein. The sample comprises around 600,000 distinct CDR3 sequences, roughly 48% of which are singletons, and approximately 25% rests with the top ten. The specimen was blood. The receptor set was obtained from a man older than 75 in good health.

The chain joins TRBV15 to TRBJ2-4, with D tentatively TRBD1 (5 bases). The end of the DNA fits TRBJ2-5 better, so the J call may be wrong. CDR1 is LNHNV, CDR2 YYDKDF, per germline (reference sequence). The CDR3 is made up of 15 amino acids. The CDR3 region is CATSRDFRDQETQYF. CDR3 coding DNA: TGTGCCACCAGCAGAGATTTCAGGGACCAAGAGACCCAGTACTTC.

This clonotype was observed a handful of times. This chain uses TRBV7-6 with TRBJ1-2, with unresolved D. From germline, CDR1 is SGHVS and CDR2 FNYEAQ. V lost 5 bases and J 8 bases, leaving 15 bases between the germline ends. This CDR3 is 13 amino acids long. The CDR3 bases are TGTGCCAGCAGCGCGGGTGAATTCGCGGGCTACACCTTC. Its translation: CASSAGEFAGYTF.

The J gene is TRBJ2-1, the V gene TRBV11-1, with D possibly being TRBD1 (5 bases). This CDR3 is built from 14 residues. Germline lookup yields CDR1 SGHAT and CDR2 FQDESV (reference sequence). V was trimmed by 2 bases and J by 6 bases, leaving 11 bases between them. The CDR3 here is CASSLPGWGNEQFF. CDR3 nucleotides: TGTGCCAGCAGCTTACCAGGGTGGGGCAATGAGCAGTTCTTC.

This clonotype was found many times. The chain combines TRBV29-1 with TRBJ2-3, with no clear D. Germline assignment: CDR1 SQVTM and CDR2 ANQGSEA. This CDR3 has 13 residues. V lost 7 bases, J lost 0 bases, and 11 bases lay in between. CDR3 region: CSAGRASTDTQYF. The CDR3 DNA follows: TGCAGCGCCGGACGGGCTAGCACAGATACGCAGTATTTT.

This clonotype was recorded a few times. A much larger clone differs by one base, so this may be a read error. The gene calls are TRBV6-5 and TRBJ2-5, with TRBD2 matching 10 bases. The CDR3 sequence is 14 residues long. J lost 5 bases, V lost 8 bases, and 8 bases had no gene match. Germline V gene data show CDR1 as MNHEY and CDR2 as SVGAGI. In nucleotides, the CDR3 is TGTGCCAGCTCTGCGGGACTAGCGTCCGAGACCCAGTACTTC. It specifies CASSAGLASETQYF.